The 21 T cell receptor beta chains below come from one sample, sequenced in a study of T cells in Graves' hyperthyroidism and ophthalmopathy. Researchers amplified the TCR beta CDR3 regions from RNA transcripts. HTBI primers were employed in a first-round RT-PCR of the TCR CDR3. TCRdb re-called the multiplex PCR reads through MiXCR, storing one row per CDR3 protein. This table holds about 560,000 distinct CDR3 sequences, 16% found once. Input material: blood. The source of these receptors is a woman between 18 and 30 years old with Graves' hyperthyroidism.

This clonotype was detected only a few times. The CDR3, as DNA: TGTGCCAGCAGTTTGGGCTCACATTCGAGCAATCAGCCCCAGCATTTT. Translating gives CASSLGSHSSNQPQHF. The rearrangement joins TRBV12-3 or TRBV12-4 to TRBJ1-5; D gene unclear. CDR3 length: 16 amino acids. Trimming took 3 bases from V and 1 from J, leaving 13 bases between them.

The chain couples TRBV11-1 to TRBJ2-5, with TRBD2 matching over 10 bases. Germline V gene data show CDR1 as SGHAT and CDR2 as FQDESV (reference sequence). The trim removed 5 bases at V and 1 base at J, leaving 4 bases unmatched. The CDR3 is 15 residues long. CDR3 DNA: TGTGCCAGCAGCCGTAGGACTAGCGGCCAAGAGACCCAGTACTTC. This encodes CASSRRTSGQETQYF.

There are many counts of this clonotype. V is TRBV20-1 and J is TRBJ1-1, with unresolved D. Germline V gene sequence: CDR1 DFQATT, CDR2 SNEGSKA (reference sequence). V lost 1 base to trimming and J lost 5 bases, with 14 bases between them. The CDR3 is made up of 14 amino acids. For the CDR3, the DNA is TGCAGTGCTAGAGCTGGGCGGGGTGGAACTGAAGCTTTCTTT. It codes for CSARAGRGGTEAFF.

As to this clonotype: It may be a read error: a sequence one base away is much more abundant. The chain couples TRBV27 to TRBJ1-5; D unresolved. There are 14 residues in the CDR3. V was shortened by 3 bases and J by 6 bases, with 12 bases between the two germline ends. Germline assignment: CDR1 MNHEY and CDR2 SMNVEV (reference sequence). The CDR3 region has the DNA TGTGCCAGCAGTTTTATGGGTGATGGTCAGCCCCAGCATTTT. Residues: CASSFMGDGQPQHF.

This clonotype was observed at least ten times. The J gene is TRBJ2-3, the V gene TRBV6-1; TRBD2 aligns across 10 bases. CDR1 and CDR2 (germline): MNHNS, SASEGT. This CDR3 has 16 residues. V dropped 5 bases and J dropped 6; count of bases not matched to a gene: 11. The CDR3 sequence is CASSFTGTSVYDTQYF. The CDR3 DNA reads TGTGCCAGCAGTTTCACCGGGACTAGCGTTTACGATACGCAGTATTTT.

The rearrangement uses TRBV18 and TRBJ1-1, with unresolved D. The CDR3 has 15 residues. Germline V CDR1 and CDR2: KGHSH, LQKENI. Trimming removed 3 bases from V and 1 base from J, with 12 bases in between. The CDR3 region has the DNA TGTGCCAGCTCACCTCGGAGGATCGGGAACACTGAAGCTTTCTTT. Amino acids: CASSPRRIGNTEAFF.

About this clonotype: A single base separates this from a much larger clone, so it may be a read error. V gene TRBV6-1 combines with J gene TRBJ1-2, with 7 bases identical to TRBD1. V lost 6 bases, J lost 5 bases, and 6 bases stayed unmatched. The CDR3 runs to 13 residues. Germline loops: CDR1 MNHNS, CDR2 SASEGT. CDR3 sequence: CASRPPGQYGYTF. CDR3 DNA sequence: TGTGCCAGCAGGCCTCCGGGACAGTATGGCTACACCTTC.

This clonotype occurred many times. The rearrangement links TRBV7-9 to TRBJ2-7; 8 nucleotides line up with TRBD1. The ends lost 5 bases at V and 2 bases at J; junction bases unmatched: 14. This CDR3 has 17 residues. Germline V gene lookup returns CDR1 SEHNR and CDR2 FQNEAQ (reference sequence). The CDR3 DNA follows: TGTGCCAGCAGCCCCACCTCCGGGACAGGAGGTACCTACGAGCAGTACTTC. It yields the protein CASSPTSGTGGTYEQYF.

There are a few counts of this clonotype. V and J are TRBV7-2 and TRBJ2-7; 12 nucleotides line up with TRBD1. V shed 3 bases, J shed 6 bases, and the junction held 6 bases outside the gene matches. The germline V gene encodes CDR1 SGHTA and CDR2 FQGNSA. The CDR3 is 15 residues long. The CDR3 reads CASSLTGTGGPEQYF. In nucleotides, the CDR3 is TGTGCCAGCAGCTTGACCGGGACAGGGGGCCCCGAGCAGTACTTC. Using reference TRBV7-2 and TRBJ2-7 for the parts outside the CDR3, the full variable domain is GAGVSQSPSNKVTEKGKDVELRCDPISGHTALYWYRQSLGQGLEFLIYFQGNSAPDKSGLPSDRFSAERTGGSVSTLTIQRTQQEDSAVYLCASSLTGTGGPEQYFGPGTRLTVT.

This clonotype occurred a few times. The rearrangement links TRBV20-1 to TRBJ2-5, with TRBD1 matching 8 bases. Losses at the gene ends were 2 bases for V and 3 bases for J; bases not matched to a gene: 11. Germline assignment: CDR1 DFQATT and CDR2 SNEGSKA (reference sequence). This CDR3 is built from 16 residues. The CDR3 nucleotides read TGCAGTGCTAGATACCCCACACAGGGGGGAAAAGAGACCCAGTACTTC. The encoded protein is CSARYPTQGGKETQYF.

This clonotype was seen more than once but under ten times. Given a much more abundant clone one base away, this may be a read error. This sequence joins TRBV28 and TRBJ2-1; 7 nucleotides agree with TRBD2. With V trimmed by 2 bases and J by 8 bases, 12 bases remained unmatched. The length of the CDR3 is 16 residues. CDR1 MDHEN and CDR2 SYDVKM come from the germline V gene. The CDR3 spells CASSLGDYRLYDEQFF. CDR3 DNA sequence: TGTGCCAGCAGTTTAGGGGACTACCGATTGTACGATGAGCAGTTCTTC.

The gene calls are TRBV6-5 and TRBJ2-3; 9 bases map to TRBD2. V lost 2 bases, J lost 5 bases, and 5 bases stayed unmatched. Germline CDR1 and CDR2: MNHEY and SVGAGI. This CDR3 is 15 amino acids long. CDR3 sequence (DNA): TGTGCCAGCAGTTACGGGCTAGCGGGATTAGATACGCAGTATTTT. Its protein product is CASSYGLAGLDTQYF.

This clonotype was observed a few times. V and J are TRBV7-9 and TRBJ1-5, with a possible D match to TRBD1 (6 bases). The length of the CDR3 is 17 residues. V was pared by 5 bases and J by 2 bases, with 19 bases between. CDR1 is SEHNR, CDR2 FQNEAQ, per germline (reference sequence). The CDR3 coding sequence is TGTGCCAGCAGCCCCGGGCAGTCAGGGGCGGGCAATCAGCCCCAGCATTTT. This sequence encodes CASSPGQSGAGNQPQHF.

This clonotype has at least ten counts. This chain joins TRBV11-1 and TRBJ1-1; D may be TRBD1 (6 bases). This CDR3 comprises 15 residues. The germline CDR1 and CDR2 sequences are SGHAT and FQDESV (reference sequence). The germline V and J ends were trimmed by 4 bases and 9 bases, with 21 bases remaining between them. The CDR3 loop reads CASSSNPGTRRQAFF. DNA of the CDR3: TGTGCCAGCAGCTCCAACCCTGGGACACGAAGACAAGCTTTCTTT.

The chain is built from TRBV25-1 and TRBJ1-6; no definite D call. The CDR3 has 13 residues. The germline V and J ends were trimmed by 6 bases and 6 bases, with 9 bases remaining between them. The germline V gene has CDR1 MGHDK and CDR2 SYGVNS. The CDR3 spells CASRGFGNSPLHF. CDR3 DNA: TGTGCCAGCAGGGGCTTCGGTAATTCACCCCTCCACTTT.

This clonotype was counted at least ten times. V and J are TRBV5-1 and TRBJ2-7; TRBD1 matches at 9 bases. The V gene's germline CDR1 is SGHRS and CDR2 YFSETQ. V lost 4 bases to trimming and J lost 4 bases; unmatched junction nucleotides: 12. There are 16 residues in the CDR3. CDR3 loop: CASSPVPGQGSYEQYF. In nucleotides, the CDR3 is TGCGCCAGCAGCCCGGTACCGGGACAGGGCTCATACGAGCAGTACTTC.

This clonotype was counted at least ten times. The CDR3 reads CASSQGKMLPDEQYF. The CDR3 region has the DNA TGTGCCAGCAGCCAAGGCAAGATGCTTCCCGACGAGCAGTACTTC. This chain connects TRBV3-1 to TRBJ2-7; no reliable D call. The V gene's germline CDR1 is LGHDT and CDR2 YNNKEL (reference sequence). The CDR3 runs to 15 residues. Trimming removed 1 base from V and 5 bases from J, with 15 bases in between.

The genes are TRBV6-1 and TRBJ2-5; D is possibly TRBD1 or TRBD2 (5 bases each). Germline CDR1 and CDR2: MNHNS and SASEGT. V was pared by 6 bases and J by 1 base, with 15 bases between. The CDR3 has 15 amino acids. The CDR3 DNA is TGTGCCAGCAGAGACCTACTAGGGGCCCAAGAGACCCAGTACTTC. Translated, it gives CASRDLLGAQETQYF.

This clonotype has ten or more counts. CDR3 sequence reads: CASSYSLILAGTSTDTQYF. DNA for the CDR3: TGTGCCAGCAGTTACTCGCTTATTTTGGCGGGTACTAGCACAGATACGCAGTATTTT. The J gene is TRBJ2-3, the V gene TRBV6-5, with D tentatively TRBD2 (5 bases). Germline assignment: CDR1 MNHEY and CDR2 SVGAGI. The length of the CDR3 is 19 residues. V was trimmed by 0 bases and J by 0 bases, leaving 19 bases between them.

This clonotype was counted ten times or more. This chain links TRBV12-3 or TRBV12-4 with TRBJ2-5; 13 bases are shared with TRBD2. With 6 bases clipped from V and 1 base from J, the junction kept 11 bases outside the gene matches. The length of the CDR3 is 18 residues. The CDR3 region is CASRRLAGGPMFQETQYF. CDR3 DNA: TGTGCCAGCAGGCGACTAGCGGGAGGACCTATGTTCCAAGAGACCCAGTACTTC.

This clonotype was observed a few times. V is TRBV9 and J is TRBJ2-3, with 11 positions matching TRBD2. V was clipped by 0 bases and J by 4 bases; unmatched bases: 4. Germline values: CDR1 SGDLS, CDR2 YYNGEE. The CDR3 is 16 residues long. The CDR3 reads CASSVATSGSSDTQYF. The DNA of the CDR3 is TGTGCCAGCAGCGTAGCTACTAGCGGGAGCTCAGATACGCAGTATTTT.